The clone carrying this T cell receptor beta chain was detected ten times or more. The antigen is undetermined. Germline CDR1 and CDR2: SGHTA and FQGNSA. This CDR3 has 14 amino acids. The J segment lost 9 bases and the V segment lost 5 bases, leaving 8 bases of the junction unmatched. The sample originates from a study of T-cell reconstitution after alpha-beta-depleted transplantation in children. Findings and caveats of the study: Reports say that about two months after transplant, the alpha-beta T cells came out of several hundred graft clones that had expanded. Some patients' high day-60 TCRbeta diversity was traced to surviving recipient T cells and thymic progenitors.

Researchers prepared the TCRbeta library using unique molecular identifiers, the study reports. Each CDR3 protein gets one entry after TCRdb re-called the PCR reads with MiXCR. The sample records fewer than 250,000 distinct CDR3 sequences, approximately 8.9% being singletons. This sequence originates from a male patient younger than 18 who had a stem cell transplant for acute lymphoblastic leukemia, so the T cells may come from the graft donor. The specimen was PBMCs, mostly from graft donor cells, collected 180 days after TCRalphabeta/CD19-depleted stem cell transplant. The chain has TRBV7-2 and TRBJ2-4; 9 bases are shared with TRBD1. The CDR3 is CASSPTDRGTIQYF. DNA for the CDR3: TGTGCCAGCAGCCCAACGGACAGGGGAACCATTCAGTACTTC.